Shown below are 7 T cell receptor beta chains from a single sample sequenced in a study of blood T cell repertoires in COVID-19. Repertoires were generated with immunoSEQ multiplex PCR, while TCRdb's copy carries only in-frame clones and drops some. This table has approximately 180,000 clones, around nine tenths appearing once. Material for sequencing was peripheral blood. These receptors originate from a man aged 45 to 65 with acute or convalescent COVID-19.

This clone appeared once. The J gene is TRBJ1-6, the V gene TRBV28, with D tentatively TRBD1 (5 bases). The CDR3 is made up of 16 amino acids. Trimming took 5 bases from V and 1 from J, leaving 12 bases between them. Germline V gives CDR1 MDHEN, CDR2 SYDVKM. The CDR3 region has the DNA TGTGCCAGCAGTCCCCGTGGGGGGTCCTATAATTCACCCCTCCACTTT. It yields the protein CASSPRGGSYNSPLHF.

CDR3 protein: CASSLTANTGELFF. The CDR3, as DNA: TGTGCCAGCAGTCTGACAGCGAACACCGGGGAGCTGTTTTTT. This sequence joins TRBV6-5 and TRBJ2-2, with D possibly being TRBD1 (5 bases). Per germline, CDR1 MNHEY and CDR2 SVGAGI. The CDR3 is made up of 14 amino acids. V lost 5 bases, J lost 0 bases, and 7 bases lay in between.

The rearrangement links TRBV6-2 or TRBV6-3 to TRBJ1-6; 8 bases are a match to TRBD1. V dropped 6 bases and J dropped 4; count of bases not matched to a gene: 8. Germline-derived CDR1 and CDR2 are MNHEY and SVGEGT. The CDR3 spans 16 residues. The CDR3 DNA follows: TGTGCCAGCAGCCCCCACAGGGGGGAATATAATTCACCCCTCCACTTT. Protein product: CASSPHRGEYNSPLHF.

The chain couples TRBV19 to TRBJ1-5; 10 bases match TRBD1. This CDR3 comprises 16 residues. The germline V gene has CDR1 LNHDA and CDR2 SQIVND (reference sequence). Trimming at V came to 5 bases and at J to 3 bases, leaving 7 bases not matched to a gene. The DNA of the CDR3 is TGTGCCAGTAGTCCGCTGGACAGGGGGTTCAATCAGCCCCAGCATTTT. It is translated as CASSPLDRGFNQPQHF. Using reference TRBV19 and TRBJ1-5 for the parts outside the CDR3, the full variable domain is DGGITQSPKYLFRKEGQNVTLSCEQNLNHDAMYWYRQDPGQGLRLIYYSQIVNDFQKGDIAEGYSVSREKKESFPLTVTSAQKNPTAFYLCASSPLDRGFNQPQHFGDGTRLSIL.

The chain recombines TRBV5-1 with TRBJ2-1, with D possibly matching TRBD2 (7 bases). V was clipped by 2 bases and J by 6 bases, with 9 bases between them. Germline lookup yields CDR1 SGHRS and CDR2 YFSETQ. The CDR3 length is 13 residues. The CDR3 is CASSFGGLNEQFF. The CDR3 DNA is TGCGCCAGCAGCTTCGGGGGGCTCAATGAGCAGTTCTTC. Full variable domain (remainder filled in from reference TRBV5-1 and TRBJ2-1): KAGVTQTPRYLIKTRGQQVTLSCSPISGHRSVSWYQQTPGQGLQFLFEYFSETQRNKGNFPGRFSGRQFSNSRSEMNVSTLELGDSALYLCASSFGGLNEQFFGPGTRLTVL.

This chain connects TRBV5-4 to TRBJ2-3, with 14 bases fitting TRBD2. The V segment lost 1 base and the J segment 6 bases; nucleotides outside the gene matches: 4. The CDR3 is 16 amino acids. CDR1 and CDR2 from the germline V gene are SGHNT and YYREEE (reference sequence). CDR3 loop: CASSLRLAGGFDTQYF. The DNA of the CDR3 is TGTGCCAGCAGCTTGAGACTAGCGGGAGGGTTTGATACGCAGTATTTT.

The chain has TRBV7-3 and TRBJ1-2, with D possibly TRBD1 on 5 matching bases. Germline lookup yields CDR1 SGHTA and CDR2 FQGTGA. V was clipped by 2 bases and J by 0 bases, with 7 bases between them. There are 14 residues in the CDR3. CDR3 sequence (DNA): TGTGCCAGCAGCTTAGGGGGGGCTAACTATGGCTACACCTTC. Translated: CASSLGGANYGYTF.